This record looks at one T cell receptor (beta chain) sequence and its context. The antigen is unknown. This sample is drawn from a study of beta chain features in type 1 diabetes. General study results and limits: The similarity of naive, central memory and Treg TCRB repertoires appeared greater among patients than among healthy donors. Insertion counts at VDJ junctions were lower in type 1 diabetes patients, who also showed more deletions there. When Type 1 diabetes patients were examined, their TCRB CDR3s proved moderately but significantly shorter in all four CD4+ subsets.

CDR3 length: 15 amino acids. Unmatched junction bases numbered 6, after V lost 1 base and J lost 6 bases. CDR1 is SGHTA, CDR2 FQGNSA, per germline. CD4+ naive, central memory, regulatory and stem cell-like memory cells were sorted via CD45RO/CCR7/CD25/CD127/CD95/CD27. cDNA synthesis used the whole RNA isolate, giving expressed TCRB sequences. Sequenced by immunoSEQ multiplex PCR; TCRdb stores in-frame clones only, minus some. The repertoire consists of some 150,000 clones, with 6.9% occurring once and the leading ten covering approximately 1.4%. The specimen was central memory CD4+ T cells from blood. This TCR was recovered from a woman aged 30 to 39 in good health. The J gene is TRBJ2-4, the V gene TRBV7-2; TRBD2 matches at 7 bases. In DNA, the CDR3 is TGTGCCAGCAGCTTAGACCTCGGGGGGTTAAACATTCAGTACTTC. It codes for CASSLDLGGLNIQYF.